This TCR beta chain is drawn from a study of cytomegalovirus exposure and HLA in healthy donors. Looking at the study overall: The 95 to 150 validation repertoires used the same platform as the 650 to 750 first-cohort repertoires, a later analysis reported. Notes on the study in general: Cytomegalovirus association was assigned to under 200 TCR beta chains. Rare sequences made up most TCRs, while some public TCRs were found in many donors.

Germline CDR1 and CDR2: GTSNPN and SVGIG (reference sequence). The CDR3 spans 17 residues. Trimming at V came to 2 bases and at J to 0 bases, leaving 10 bases not matched to a gene. A word on this clone: Its antigen remains unknown.

This table comes from immunoSEQ multiplex PCR, and its TCRdb copy is limited to in-frame clones, with some not included. The data show fewer than 75,000 clones, 85% to 95% seen once. The sample was PBMCs. The clonotype originates from a man aged 18 to 30 in good health and CMV-seronegative. The chain joins TRBV30 to TRBJ1-1; 9 bases are a match to TRBD1. CDR3 amino acids: CAWSKPGQGGVNTEAFF. CDR3 nucleotide sequence: TGTGCCTGGAGTAAACCGGGACAGGGAGGTGTGAACACTGAAGCTTTCTTT. Supplemented by reference TRBV30 and TRBJ1-1, the full variable domain reads SQTIHQWPATLVQPVGSPLSLECTVEGTSNPNLYWYRQAAGRGLQLLFYSVGIGQISSEVPQNLSASRPQDRQFILSSKKLLLSDSGFYLCAWSKPGQGGVNTEAFFGQGTRLTVV.